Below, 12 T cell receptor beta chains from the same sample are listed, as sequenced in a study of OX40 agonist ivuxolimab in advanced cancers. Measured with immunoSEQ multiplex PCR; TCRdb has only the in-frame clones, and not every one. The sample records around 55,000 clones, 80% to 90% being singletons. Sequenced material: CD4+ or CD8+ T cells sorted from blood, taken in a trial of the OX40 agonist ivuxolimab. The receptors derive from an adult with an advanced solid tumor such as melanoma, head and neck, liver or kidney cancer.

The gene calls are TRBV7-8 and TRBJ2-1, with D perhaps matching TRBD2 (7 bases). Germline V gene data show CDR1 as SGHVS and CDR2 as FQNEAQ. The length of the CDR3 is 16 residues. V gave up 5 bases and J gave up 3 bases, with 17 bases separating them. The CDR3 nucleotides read TGTGCCAGCAGCCCCTCGACGGGGGGCTACTACAATGAGCAGTTCTTC. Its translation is CASSPSTGGYYNEQFF.

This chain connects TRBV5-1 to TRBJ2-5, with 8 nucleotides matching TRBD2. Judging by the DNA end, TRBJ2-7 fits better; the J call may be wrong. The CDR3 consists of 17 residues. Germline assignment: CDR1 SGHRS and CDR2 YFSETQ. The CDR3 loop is CASSDPRTGGASYEQYF. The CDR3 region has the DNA TGCGCCAGCAGCGACCCCCGGACGGGAGGGGCGTCCTACGAGCAGTACTTC.

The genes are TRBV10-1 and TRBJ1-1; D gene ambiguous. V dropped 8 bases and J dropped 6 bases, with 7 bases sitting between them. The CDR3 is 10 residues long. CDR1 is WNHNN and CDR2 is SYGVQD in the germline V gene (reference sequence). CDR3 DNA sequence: TGCGCCAGCTGGACGTCTGAAGCTTTCTTT. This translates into CASWTSEAFF.

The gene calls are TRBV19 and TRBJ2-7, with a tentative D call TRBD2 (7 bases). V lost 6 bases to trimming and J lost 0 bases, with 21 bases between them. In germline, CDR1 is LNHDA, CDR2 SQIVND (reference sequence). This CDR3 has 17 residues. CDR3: CASSRFGEGGSSYEQYF. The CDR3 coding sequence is TGTGCCAGTAGCCGCTTCGGCGAGGGGGGGAGCTCCTACGAGCAGTACTTC. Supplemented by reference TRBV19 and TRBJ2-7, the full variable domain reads DGGITQSPKYLFRKEGQNVTLSCEQNLNHDAMYWYRQDPGQGLRLIYYSQIVNDFQKGDIAEGYSVSREKKESFPLTVTSAQKNPTAFYLCASSRFGEGGSSYEQYFGPGTRLTVT.

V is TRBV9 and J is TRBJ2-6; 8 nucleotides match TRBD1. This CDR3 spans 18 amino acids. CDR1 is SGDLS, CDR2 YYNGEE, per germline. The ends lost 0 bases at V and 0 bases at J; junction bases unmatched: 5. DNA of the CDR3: TGTGCCAGCAGCGTAGGGGGGACAGGCCACTCTGGGGCCAACGTCCTGACTTTC. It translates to CASSVGGTGHSGANVLTF.

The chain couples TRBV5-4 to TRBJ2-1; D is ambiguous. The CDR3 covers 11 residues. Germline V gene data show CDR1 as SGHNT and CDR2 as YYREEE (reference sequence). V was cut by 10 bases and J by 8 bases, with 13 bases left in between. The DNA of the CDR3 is TGTGCCTGCAACACCTTCTATGAGCAGTTCTTC. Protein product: CACNTFYEQFF.

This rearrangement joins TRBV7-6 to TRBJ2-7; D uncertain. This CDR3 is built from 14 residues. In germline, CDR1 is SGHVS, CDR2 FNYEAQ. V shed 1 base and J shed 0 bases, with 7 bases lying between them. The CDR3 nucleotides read TGTGCCAGCAGCTTAGGGGCAGGCTCCTACGAGCAGTACTTC. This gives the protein CASSLGAGSYEQYF.

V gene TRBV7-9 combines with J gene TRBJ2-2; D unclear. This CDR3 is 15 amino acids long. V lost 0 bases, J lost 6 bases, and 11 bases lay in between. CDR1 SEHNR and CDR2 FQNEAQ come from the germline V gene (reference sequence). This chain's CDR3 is CASSLAPVWAGELFF. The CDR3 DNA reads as TGTGCCAGCAGCTTAGCCCCCGTTTGGGCCGGGGAGCTGTTTTTT.

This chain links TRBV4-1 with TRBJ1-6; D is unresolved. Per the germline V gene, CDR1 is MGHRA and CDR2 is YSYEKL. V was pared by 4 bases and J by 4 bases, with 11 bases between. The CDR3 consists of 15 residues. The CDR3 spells CASSPRLVYNSPLHF. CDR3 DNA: TGCGCCAGCAGCCCGCGACTCGTGTATAATTCACCCCTCCACTTT.

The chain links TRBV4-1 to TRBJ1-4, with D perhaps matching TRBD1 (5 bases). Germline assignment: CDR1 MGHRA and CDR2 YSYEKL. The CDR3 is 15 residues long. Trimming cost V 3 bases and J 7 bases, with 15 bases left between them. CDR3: CASSQKTERAEKLFF. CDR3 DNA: TGCGCCAGCAGCCAGAAGACAGAGCGTGCTGAAAAACTGTTTTTT.

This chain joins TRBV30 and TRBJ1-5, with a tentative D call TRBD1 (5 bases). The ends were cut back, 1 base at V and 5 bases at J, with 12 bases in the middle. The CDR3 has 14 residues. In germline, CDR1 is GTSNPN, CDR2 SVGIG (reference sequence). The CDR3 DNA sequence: TGTGCCTGGAGTGATGACAGTTTCGATCAGCCCCAGCATTTT. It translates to CAWSDDSFDQPQHF.

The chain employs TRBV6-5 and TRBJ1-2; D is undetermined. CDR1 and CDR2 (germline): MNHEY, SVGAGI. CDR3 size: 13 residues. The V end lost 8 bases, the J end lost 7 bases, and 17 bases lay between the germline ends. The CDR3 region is CASRQGLSVGYTF. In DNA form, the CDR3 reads TGTGCCAGCCGCCAAGGACTGAGCGTTGGCTACACCTTC.